Below, 8 T cell receptor beta chains from the same sample are listed, as sequenced in a study of graft-versus-host responses after intestinal transplantation. Sequencing was performed with immunoSEQ multiplex PCR; in TCRdb, only in-frame clones are kept and a portion is missing. Of several thousand clones in the sample, roughly 29% were seen once. The sample here was alloreactive CD4+ T cells from a mixed lymphocyte reaction culture, taken before transplantation. The subset was: CFSE-low proliferating T cells sorted from roughly six-day pre-transplant mixed lymphocyte reaction (GvH or HvG direction). All receptors come from a human patient who was an organ donor for intestinal transplantation.

In its sample, this clone ranks as medium-sized. V gene TRBV2 combines with J gene TRBJ2-3; 9 bases are shared with TRBD1. The J segment lost 4 bases and the V segment lost 5 bases, leaving 10 bases of the junction unmatched. Germline CDR1 and CDR2: SNHLY and FYNNEI. CDR3 length: 16 residues. This CDR3 reads CASSLGDRVWADTQYF. In nucleotides, the CDR3 is TGTGCCAGCAGTCTCGGGGACAGGGTGTGGGCAGATACGCAGTATTTT.

This sequence joins TRBV19 and TRBJ2-7; the D gene is possibly TRBD2 (6 bases). There are 14 residues in the CDR3. Trimming shortened V by 6 bases and J by 0 bases, and 12 bases separated the two germline ends. Germline V gene data show CDR1 as LNHDA and CDR2 as SQIVND (reference sequence). CDR3 amino acids: CASRGRGTSYEQYF. In DNA form, the CDR3 reads TGTGCCAGTAGGGGTCGGGGGACCTCCTACGAGCAGTACTTC.

In its sample, this clone was seen once. This rearrangement joins TRBV7-3 to TRBJ2-3; TRBD2 agrees at 8 bases. CDR1 is SGHTA and CDR2 is FQGTGA in the germline V gene. The CDR3 covers 15 residues. The trim removed 3 bases at V and 1 base at J, leaving 3 bases unmatched. CDR3 nucleotides: TGTGCCAGCAGCTTCCTCGGGGGGGGCACAGATACGCAGTATTTT. Its translation: CASSFLGGGTDTQYF.

V is TRBV30 and J is TRBJ1-5; TRBD1 is a possible D gene (6 bases). V gave up 2 bases and J gave up 9 bases, with 14 bases separating them. The CDR3 has 13 residues. CDR1 is GTSNPN and CDR2 is SVGIG in the germline V gene (reference sequence). DNA for the CDR3: TGTGCCTGGAGTAGAGGGGGGGTCGGGCCCCAGCATTTT. Translation gives CAWSRGGVGPQHF.

This clone has just a few counts. The J gene is TRBJ1-6, the V gene TRBV6-1; 8 nucleotides agree with TRBD1. The CDR3 has 16 amino acids. The germline V gene encodes CDR1 MNHNS and CDR2 SASEGT. Germline trimming cut 2 bases from V and 9 bases from J; bases unmatched to any gene: 9. The CDR3 DNA sequence: TGTGCCAGCAGTGAACGGAGGGACAGGCTGGTTTCACCCCTCCACTTT. It translates to CASSERRDRLVSPLHF.

The chain carries TRBV6-5 and TRBJ2-1; perhaps TRBD1 as D (6 bases). Germline-derived CDR1 and CDR2 are MNHEY and SVGAGI. V dropped 5 bases and J dropped 4 bases, with 15 bases sitting between them. This CDR3 has 15 residues. CDR3 in DNA: TGTGCCAGCAGTCCCGACAGGCGGGTTTACAATGAGCAGTTCTTC. Translation gives CASSPDRRVYNEQFF.

In regard to this clone: A read error may produce the germline difference seen at one junction end. The chain employs TRBV7-2 and TRBJ2-3; TRBD1 aligns across 9 bases. This CDR3 region has 16 residues. Germline assignment: CDR1 SGHTA and CDR2 FQGNSA. CDR3 nucleotide sequence: TGTGCCAGCAGCTCGCCGACAGGGGGGAGCATAGATACGCAGTATTTT. Residues: CASSSPTGGSIDTQYF.

V is TRBV7-3 and J is TRBJ2-2, with D unresolved. Looked up from germline, CDR1 is SGHTA and CDR2 is FQGTGA. The CDR3 runs to 17 residues. V lost 1 base and J lost 2, with 14 bases in between. DNA for the CDR3: TGTGCCAGCAGCTTAAACGCTGCCCGGGTAAACACCGGGGAGCTGTTTTTT. This translates into CASSLNAARVNTGELFF.